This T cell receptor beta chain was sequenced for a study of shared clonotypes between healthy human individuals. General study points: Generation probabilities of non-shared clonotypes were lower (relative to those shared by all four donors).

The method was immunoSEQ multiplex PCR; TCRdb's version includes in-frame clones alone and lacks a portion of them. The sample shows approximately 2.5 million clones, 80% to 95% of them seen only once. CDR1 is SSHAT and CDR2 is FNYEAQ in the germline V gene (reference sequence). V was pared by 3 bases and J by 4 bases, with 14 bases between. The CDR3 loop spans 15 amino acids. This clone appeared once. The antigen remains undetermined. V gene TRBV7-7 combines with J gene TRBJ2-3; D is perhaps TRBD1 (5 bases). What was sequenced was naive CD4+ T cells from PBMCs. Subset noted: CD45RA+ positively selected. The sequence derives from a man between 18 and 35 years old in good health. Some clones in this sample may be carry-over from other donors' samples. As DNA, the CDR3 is TGTGCCAGCAGCTTGGGTCTAGGGGCAGCAGATACGCAGTATTTT. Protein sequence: CASSLGLGAADTQYF. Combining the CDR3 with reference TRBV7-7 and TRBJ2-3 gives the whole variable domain GAGVSQSPRYKVTKRGQDVTLRCDPISSHATLYWYQQALGQGPEFLTYFNYEAQPDKSGLPSDRFSAERPEGSISTLTIQRTEQRDSAMYRCASSLGLGAADTQYFGPGTRLTVL.